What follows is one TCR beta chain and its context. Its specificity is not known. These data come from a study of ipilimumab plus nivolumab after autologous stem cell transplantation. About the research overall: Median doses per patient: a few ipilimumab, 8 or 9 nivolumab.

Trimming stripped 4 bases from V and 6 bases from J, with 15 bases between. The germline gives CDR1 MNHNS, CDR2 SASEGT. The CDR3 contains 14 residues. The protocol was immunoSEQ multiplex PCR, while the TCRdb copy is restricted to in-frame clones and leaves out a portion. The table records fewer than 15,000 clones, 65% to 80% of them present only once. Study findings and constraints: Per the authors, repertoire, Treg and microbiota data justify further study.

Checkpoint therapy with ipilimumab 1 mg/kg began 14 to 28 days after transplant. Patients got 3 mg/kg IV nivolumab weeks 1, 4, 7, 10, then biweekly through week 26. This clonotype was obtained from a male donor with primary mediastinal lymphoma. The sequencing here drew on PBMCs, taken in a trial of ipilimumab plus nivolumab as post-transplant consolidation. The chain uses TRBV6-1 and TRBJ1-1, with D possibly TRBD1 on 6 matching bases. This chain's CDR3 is CASSVPGALAEAFF. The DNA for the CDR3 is TGTGCCAGCAGTGTGCCAGGGGCATTAGCTGAAGCTTTCTTT.